This T cell receptor (beta chain) was sequenced during a study of read filtering for tumor transcriptome and immune sequencing. Looking at the study overall: Among patients, some 17 were male and more than 12 female, aged roughly 47 to 90 (mean about 69). Whole-study results and caveats: Compared with RNA-seq, IR-seq gave much higher clonotype depth and reliability.

With 3 bases removed from V and 6 bases from J, the gap between germline ends came to 11 bases. The germline V gene encodes CDR1 GTSNPN and CDR2 SVGIG (reference sequence). This CDR3 has 12 amino acids. In the case of this clonotype: Its specificity is unknown.

From 300 to 400 ng of RNA, a library with molecular barcoded alpha/delta and beta/gamma adaptors was made. TCRdb called the reads again in MiXCR, with one record for every CDR3 protein. The top ten hold about 42% of the sample, which has some 62,000 distinct CDR3 sequences, approximately 15% seen once. Bone marrow was sampled from every patient at the time of active disease. Specimen: a population of CD138-negative cells sorted from bone marrow. The chain combines TRBV30 with TRBJ1-1; a weak D match, TRBD1 (6 bases). The sequence came from a donor aged 40 or older with multiple myeloma. As DNA, the CDR3 is TGTGCCTGGAGCCCCGGGACACCTGAAGCTTTCTTT. Residues: CAWSPGTPEAFF.